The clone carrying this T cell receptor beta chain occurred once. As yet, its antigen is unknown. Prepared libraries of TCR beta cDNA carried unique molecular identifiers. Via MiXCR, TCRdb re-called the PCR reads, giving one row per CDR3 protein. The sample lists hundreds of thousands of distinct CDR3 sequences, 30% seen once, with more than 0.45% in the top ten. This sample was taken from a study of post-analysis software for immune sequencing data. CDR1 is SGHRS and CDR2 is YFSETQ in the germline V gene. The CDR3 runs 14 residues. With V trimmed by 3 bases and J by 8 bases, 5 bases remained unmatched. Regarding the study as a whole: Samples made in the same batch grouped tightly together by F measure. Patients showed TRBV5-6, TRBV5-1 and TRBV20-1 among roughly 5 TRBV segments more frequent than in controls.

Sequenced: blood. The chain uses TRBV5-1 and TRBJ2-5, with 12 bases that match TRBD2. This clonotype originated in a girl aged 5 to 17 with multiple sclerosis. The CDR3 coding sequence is TGCGCCAGCAGCTGGACTAGCGGGGCGCGAACCCAGTACTTC. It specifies CASSWTSGARTQYF.